This T cell receptor (beta chain) was sequenced in a study of shared clonotypes between healthy human individuals. The CDR3 extends over 15 amino acids. Germline lookup yields CDR1 SQVTM and CDR2 ANQGSEA. V was trimmed by 2 bases and J by 5 bases, leaving 18 bases between them. Selected positively for CCR7 and CD45RO-negative, naive CD8 cells excluded terminally differentiated effector memory CD45RA+ cells. The assay was immunoSEQ multiplex PCR, and TCRdb's table has in-frame clones only and misses some. The sample includes about 1,900,000 clones, approximately 94% of them seen just once. The sequence was obtained from a man between 18 and 29 years old in good health. The rearrangement uses TRBV29-1 and TRBJ1-1; a weak D match, TRBD1 (5 bases). The source material was naive CD8+ T cells sorted from blood. CDR3: CSVEILGRGNTEAFF. DNA of the CDR3: TGCAGCGTTGAAATTTTGGGGAGGGGAAATACTGAAGCTTTCTTT.